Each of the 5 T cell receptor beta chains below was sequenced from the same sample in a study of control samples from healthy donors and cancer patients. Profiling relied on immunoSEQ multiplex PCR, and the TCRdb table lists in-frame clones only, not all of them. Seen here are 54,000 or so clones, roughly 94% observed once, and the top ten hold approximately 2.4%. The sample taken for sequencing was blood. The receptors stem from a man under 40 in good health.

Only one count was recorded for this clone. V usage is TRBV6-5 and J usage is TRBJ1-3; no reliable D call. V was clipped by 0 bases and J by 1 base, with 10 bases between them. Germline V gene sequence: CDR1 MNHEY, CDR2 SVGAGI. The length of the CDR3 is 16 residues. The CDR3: CASSYSNMRSGNTIYF. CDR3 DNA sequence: TGTGCCAGCAGTTACTCGAATATGCGTTCTGGAAACACCATATATTTT.

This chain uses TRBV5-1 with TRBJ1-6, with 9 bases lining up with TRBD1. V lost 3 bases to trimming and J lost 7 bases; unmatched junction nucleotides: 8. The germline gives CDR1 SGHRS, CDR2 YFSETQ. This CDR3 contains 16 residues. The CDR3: CASSSEGQGQNSPLHF. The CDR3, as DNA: TGCGCCAGCAGCTCGGAGGGACAGGGACAGAATTCACCCCTCCACTTT.

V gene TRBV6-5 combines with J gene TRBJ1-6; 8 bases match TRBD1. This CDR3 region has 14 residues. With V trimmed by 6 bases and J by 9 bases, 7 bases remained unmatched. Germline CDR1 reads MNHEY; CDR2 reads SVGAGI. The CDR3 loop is CASRKDREGSPLHF. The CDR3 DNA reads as TGTGCCAGCAGGAAGGACAGGGAAGGTTCACCCCTCCACTTT.

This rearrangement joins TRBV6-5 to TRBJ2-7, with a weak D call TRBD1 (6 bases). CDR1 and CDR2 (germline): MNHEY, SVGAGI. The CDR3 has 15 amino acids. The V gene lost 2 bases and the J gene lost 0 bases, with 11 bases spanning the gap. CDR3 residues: CASSYRGLGSYEQYF. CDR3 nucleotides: TGTGCCAGCAGTTACAGGGGGTTGGGCTCCTACGAGCAGTACTTC.

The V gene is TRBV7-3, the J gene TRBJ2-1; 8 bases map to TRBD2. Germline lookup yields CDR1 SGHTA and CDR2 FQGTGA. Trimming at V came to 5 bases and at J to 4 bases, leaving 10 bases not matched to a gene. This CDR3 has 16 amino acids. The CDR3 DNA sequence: TGTGCCAGCAGCCTACAACCGGGACTAGGGTACAATGAGCAGTTCTTC. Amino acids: CASSLQPGLGYNEQFF.